These 11 T cell receptor beta chains were all obtained from the same sample, sequenced in a study of blood T cell repertoires in COVID-19. Repertoires were generated with immunoSEQ multiplex PCR, while TCRdb's copy carries only in-frame clones and drops some. This sample yields about 340,000 clones, of which 65% to 90% are seen a single time; just over 7% belongs to the top ten. Sequenced material: peripheral blood. Every receptor here comes from a woman aged 55-70 years with COVID-19, enrolled during active disease.

This clone was counted a single time. This chain joins TRBV7-8 and TRBJ1-2, with 7 positions matching TRBD1. The CDR3 consists of 15 residues. Germline V lookup: CDR1 SGHVS, CDR2 FQNEAQ. The ends lost 5 bases at V and 4 bases at J; junction bases unmatched: 10. The CDR3: CASSPHRGGGYGYTF. The CDR3 DNA reads as TGTGCCAGCAGCCCACACAGGGGAGGAGGCTATGGCTACACCTTC.

The gene calls are TRBV18 and TRBJ2-5; 8 positions match TRBD2. The germline V gene encodes CDR1 KGHSH and CDR2 LQKENI. The V segment lost 3 bases and the J segment 0 bases; nucleotides outside the gene matches: 3. This CDR3 has 15 residues. The chain's CDR3 is CASSPRGGNQETQYF. CDR3 coding DNA: TGTGCCAGCTCACCTCGGGGGGGGAACCAAGAGACCCAGTACTTC.

The CDR3 DNA follows: TGTGCCAGTAGTATGCCGGGAGCGGGGAGCTCCTACAATGAGCAGTTCTTC. Encoded protein: CASSMPGAGSSYNEQFF. The chain joins TRBV19 to TRBJ2-1; 7 nucleotides align to TRBD2. The CDR3 extends over 17 amino acids. In germline, CDR1 is LNHDA, CDR2 SQIVND (reference sequence). Trimming removed 3 bases from V and 0 bases from J; junction bases left unmatched: 8.

The chain is built from TRBV15 and TRBJ2-3; 10 nucleotides align to TRBD2. V trimming: 3 bases; J trimming: 2 bases; junction bases outside the gene matches: 2. CDR3 length: 15 amino acids. From germline, CDR1 is LNHNV and CDR2 YYDKDF (reference sequence). The CDR3 region is CATSRLAGVTDTQYF. In DNA form, the CDR3 reads TGTGCCACCAGCAGGCTAGCGGGGGTCACAGATACGCAGTATTTT.

The chain carries TRBV3-1 (or the pseudogene TRBV3-2) and TRBJ2-7, with D possibly being TRBD1 (6 bases). The V gene's germline CDR1 is LGHDT and CDR2 YNNKEL (reference sequence). The CDR3 covers 14 residues. The ends were cut back, 0 bases at V and 5 bases at J, with 11 bases in the middle. The CDR3 reads CASSQEGAGNEQYF. The CDR3 region has the DNA TGTGCCAGCAGCCAAGAGGGGGCAGGGAACGAGCAGTACTTC.

V and J are TRBV15 and TRBJ2-7; 7 bases line up with TRBD1. The V and J ends lost 3 bases and 6 bases, in that order; junction bases with no gene match: 14. Germline V gives CDR1 LNHNV, CDR2 YYDKDF (reference sequence). CDR3 size: 16 residues. The CDR3 DNA is TGTGCCACCAGCAGTAGACCAACAGGGGATTCACGCGAGCAGTACTTC. This encodes CATSSRPTGDSREQYF.

This clone was seen a handful of times. The rearrangement joins TRBV9 to TRBJ2-7; 7 nucleotides agree with TRBD2. The CDR3 has 14 amino acids. CDR1 is SGDLS and CDR2 is YYNGEE in the germline V gene. The trim removed 3 bases at V and 7 bases at J, leaving 10 bases unmatched. CDR3 residues: CASSDAAGVGEQYF. CDR3 nucleotide sequence: TGTGCCAGCAGCGACGCCGCGGGGGTTGGGGAGCAGTACTTC.

The gene calls are TRBV3-1 (or the pseudogene TRBV3-2) and TRBJ2-1; 7 bases agree with TRBD2. CDR1 and CDR2 (germline): LGHDT, YNNKEL (reference sequence). Germline trimming cut 6 bases from V and 12 bases from J; bases unmatched to any gene: 14. The CDR3 is 14 residues long. CDR3 nucleotides: TGTGCCAGCAGGGGCGGGGGTTTGCGGTTTGGGCAGTTCTTC. Translation gives CASRGGGLRFGQFF.

The DNA for the CDR3 is TGTGCCAGCAGCCCAGGGGGCAGGAGGGACTATGGCTACACCTTC. As protein: CASSPGGRRDYGYTF. The chain employs TRBV7-9 and TRBJ1-2; 8 nucleotides match TRBD1. This CDR3 contains 15 residues. J gave up 3 bases and V 5 bases, and 8 bases lay outside the gene matches. Germline CDR1 and CDR2: SEHNR and FQNEAQ (reference sequence). Drawing the rest from reference TRBV7-9 and TRBJ1-2, the complete variable domain is DTGVSQNPRHKITKRGQNVTFRCDPISEHNRLYWYRQTLGQGPEFLTYFQNEAQLEKSRLLSDRFSAERPKGSFSTLEIQRTEQGDSAMYLCASSPGGRRDYGYTFGSGTRLTVV.

This chain links TRBV7-3 with TRBJ2-2; D not resolved. CDR1 SGHTA and CDR2 FQGTGA come from the germline V gene. Deletions cut 8 bases from V and 5 bases from J, with 9 bases between. The CDR3 is made up of 12 amino acids. Here the CDR3 reads CASSGVTGELFF. Here the CDR3 DNA reads TGTGCCAGCTCCGGAGTGACCGGGGAGCTGTTTTTT.

This clone was recorded once. J is TRBJ2-7 and V is TRBV6-5, with 9 nucleotides matching TRBD2. Germline CDR1 and CDR2: MNHEY and SVGAGI. This CDR3 is built from 15 residues. Unmatched junction bases numbered 6, after V lost 2 bases and J lost 4 bases. The CDR3 nucleotides are TGTGCCAGCAGTTACATGGCTAGCGGGGAGTACGAGCAGTACTTC. Its protein product is CASSYMASGEYEQYF.